The 19 T cell receptor beta chains presented below share a single source sample, sequenced in a study of Ad26.COV2.S vaccination and SARS-CoV-2 variants. The treatment was: around 19 received Ad26.COV2.S at low or high dose, single or two shots; roughly five received placebo; per-sample allocation not given. After the first vaccine or placebo injection, samples were drawn on day 63. The data were produced by immunoSEQ multiplex PCR, yet TCRdb's version contains in-frame clones alone and is incomplete. The sample contains 350,000 to 450,000 clones, about 90% of which appear only once. Sequenced here: peripheral blood, sampled in a trial of Ad26.COV2.S vaccine versus placebo. These receptor sequences come from a person aged 18-65 years who received the Ad26.COV2.S COVID-19 vaccine or a placebo.

This chain connects TRBV4-1 to TRBJ2-3, with 12 bases aligning to TRBD2. Losses at the gene ends were 2 bases for V and 1 base for J; bases not matched to a gene: 7. CDR1 and CDR2 from the germline V gene are MGHRA and YSYEKL. This CDR3 contains 18 residues. The CDR3 region is CASSQPLWTSGGTDTQYF. The CDR3 DNA follows: TGCGCCAGCAGCCAACCGTTGTGGACTAGCGGGGGCACAGATACGCAGTATTTT.

This chain joins TRBV7-6 and TRBJ1-1, with D possibly TRBD1 on 6 matching bases. Trimming took off 6 bases at V and 0 bases at J, with 17 bases between the two ends. This CDR3 has 16 residues. From germline, CDR1 is SGHVS and CDR2 FNYEAQ. The CDR3 DNA follows: TGTGCCAGCAGGACTCAGACAGGCCTAATGAACACTGAAGCTTTCTTT. It specifies CASRTQTGLMNTEAFF.

The chain carries TRBV28 and TRBJ1-6; 9 nucleotides line up with TRBD1. V dropped 6 bases and J dropped 2; count of bases not matched to a gene: 5. This CDR3 comprises 16 residues. Germline CDR1 reads MDHEN; CDR2 reads SYDVKM. CDR3 sequence (DNA): TGTGCCAGCAGGGGGACAGGGAGGACCTATAATTCACCCCTCCACTTT. It translates to CASRGTGRTYNSPLHF.

Details on this clone: A read error may account for a junction end that differs from germline. CDR3 DNA: TGTGCCAGCAGATTGGGGCGCCGGAATGAAAAACTGTTTTTT. Translated: CASRLGRRNEKLFF. The chain has TRBV5-8 and TRBJ1-4; TRBD1 might be the D (5 bases). This CDR3 has 14 residues. CDR1 and CDR2 (germline): SGHTS, YDEGEE.

The chain is built from TRBV28 and TRBJ1-2, with 8 bases identical to TRBD1. CDR1 and CDR2 from the germline V gene are MDHEN and SYDVKM. V shed 7 bases, J shed 4 bases, and the junction held 11 bases outside the gene matches. This CDR3 has 15 residues. CDR3 DNA: TGTGCCAGCACCTATGCCCCCAGGGGGCCCTATGGCTACACCTTC. Protein: CASTYAPRGPYGYTF.

CDR3 in amino acids: CAWSVKGNRGRNQPQHF. The CDR3, as DNA: TGTGCCTGGAGTGTAAAGGGGAACAGGGGACGAAATCAGCCCCAGCATTTT. The chain couples TRBV30 to TRBJ1-5, with 7 bases that match TRBD1. This CDR3 has 17 amino acids. Trimming at V came to 0 bases and at J to 4 bases, leaving 12 bases not matched to a gene. CDR1 is GTSNPN and CDR2 is SVGIG in the germline V gene (reference sequence).

V is TRBV5-1 and J is TRBJ2-7; 7 positions match TRBD1. The CDR3 is 12 residues long. In germline, CDR1 is SGHRS, CDR2 YFSETQ. V gave up 4 bases and J gave up 5 bases; unmatched junction bases: 3. The CDR3 bases are TGCGCCAGCAGCGTGACAGGGAACGAGCAGTACTTC. Translation gives CASSVTGNEQYF.

This chain links TRBV30 with TRBJ1-2; D is unresolved. Trimming cost V 0 bases and J 4 bases, with 15 bases left between them. The CDR3 has 15 amino acids. Germline CDR1 GTSNPN, CDR2 SVGIG (reference sequence). Written as DNA, the CDR3 is TGTGCCTGGAGTGTGGGTGTGGGAAACAGCTATGGCTACACCTTC. Translation: CAWSVGVGNSYGYTF.

This sequence joins TRBV29-1 and TRBJ2-1, with D maybe TRBD1 (5 bases). Germline V gene lookup returns CDR1 SQVTM and CDR2 ANQGSEA. The V end lost 6 bases, the J end lost 14 bases, and 20 bases lay between the germline ends. The CDR3 loop spans 12 amino acids. The CDR3 region is CSVHLGPGPEFF. The CDR3 DNA reads as TGCAGCGTCCATCTGGGGCCGGGCCCTGAGTTCTTC.

This clone was counted between two and nine times. The chain joins TRBV19 to TRBJ2-1; D gene uncertain. Germline V gives CDR1 LNHDA, CDR2 SQIVND (reference sequence). V lost 3 bases to trimming and J lost 4 bases, with 7 bases between them. This CDR3 is 13 amino acids long. This chain's CDR3 is CASSITQYNEQFF. CDR3 coding DNA: TGTGCCAGTAGTATCACTCAGTACAATGAGCAGTTCTTC.

J is TRBJ1-3 and V is TRBV6-2 or TRBV6-3, with D hard to call. Germline CDR1 and CDR2: MNHEY and SVGEGT. Trimming pared 2 bases from V and 1 base from J, leaving 6 bases between. This CDR3 contains 14 residues. The CDR3 reads CASSYRGSGNTIYF. The CDR3, as DNA: TGTGCCAGCAGTTACCGAGGTTCTGGAAACACCATATATTTT.

This chain joins TRBV7-2 and TRBJ2-3; 7 positions agree with TRBD2. V was clipped by 1 base and J by 2 bases; unmatched bases: 9. The CDR3 is 17 residues long. Germline V gene data show CDR1 as SGHTA and CDR2 as FQGNSA. CDR3 bases: TGTGCCAGCAGCTTAGTCCCAGCGGGGAGCGCCACAGATACGCAGTATTTT. This gives the protein CASSLVPAGSATDTQYF.

The chain employs TRBV2 and TRBJ1-2; no firm D call. Per germline, CDR1 SNHLY and CDR2 FYNNEI. The CDR3 spans 15 residues. V was cut by 3 bases and J by 0 bases, with 11 bases left in between. CDR3 nucleotides: TGTGCCAGCAGTGATAGACTCGACCCTAACTATGGCTACACCTTC. Protein product: CASSDRLDPNYGYTF.

V is TRBV18 and J is TRBJ1-1; tentative D call: TRBD1 (5 bases). V lost 3 bases and J 4 bases, leaving 21 bases between the germline ends. The V gene's germline CDR1 is KGHSH and CDR2 LQKENI. The CDR3 is 17 amino acids. This CDR3 is CASSPPERRVGGTEAFF. The DNA for the CDR3 is TGTGCCAGCTCACCTCCGGAACGCAGGGTAGGTGGCACTGAAGCTTTCTTT.

V usage is TRBV4-3 and J usage is TRBJ2-3; 7 nucleotides line up with TRBD2. Trimming at V came to 1 base and at J to 2 bases, leaving 12 bases not matched to a gene. The V gene's germline CDR1 is LGHNA and CDR2 YSLEER. This CDR3 comprises 18 residues. DNA of the CDR3: TGCGCCAGCAGCCAAGGAGCGGGGCGCAGGGCATACACAGATACGCAGTATTTT. Translating it yields CASSQGAGRRAYTDTQYF.

Turning to this clone: Additional DNA sequences in this sample encode the identical CDR3. This sequence joins TRBV6-5 and TRBJ2-7, with a tentative D call TRBD2 (6 bases). V dropped 2 bases and J dropped 5 bases, with 10 bases sitting between them. The CDR3 sequence is 13 residues long. Germline loops: CDR1 MNHEY, CDR2 SVGAGI. The CDR3 is CASSYDRGNEQYF. CDR3 sequence (DNA): TGTGCCAGCAGTTACGATCGGGGGAACGAGCAGTACTTC.

The rearrangement links TRBV27 to TRBJ1-2, with 10 bases fitting TRBD1. Germline assignment: CDR1 MNHEY and CDR2 SMNVEV (reference sequence). The CDR3 is made up of 13 amino acids. Trimming cost V 6 bases and J 4 bases; bases outside gene matches: 2. CDR3 in DNA: TGTGCCAGCAGGACAGGGGGCGTCTATGGCTACACCTTC. Translation gives CASRTGGVYGYTF.

V usage is TRBV2 and J usage is TRBJ1-3, with TRBD1 identical over 7 bases. The CDR3 covers 15 residues. CDR1 SNHLY and CDR2 FYNNEI come from the germline V gene. The V and J ends lost 6 bases and 7 bases, in that order; junction bases with no gene match: 12. The CDR3 DNA reads TGTGCCAGCAGGATTCCTTCGACAGGGAGGAACACCATATATTTT. This codes for CASRIPSTGRNTIYF.

The V and J genes are TRBV3-1 (or the pseudogene TRBV3-2) and TRBJ1-4, with D tentatively TRBD1 (5 bases). Germline assignment: CDR1 LGHDT and CDR2 YNNKEL (reference sequence). Trimming removed 5 bases at V and 0 bases at J, with 13 bases between. This CDR3 spans 16 amino acids. The CDR3 loop reads CASSTRGASTNEKLFF. The CDR3 DNA reads as TGTGCCAGCAGCACCCGTGGGGCTTCAACTAATGAAAAACTGTTTTTT.